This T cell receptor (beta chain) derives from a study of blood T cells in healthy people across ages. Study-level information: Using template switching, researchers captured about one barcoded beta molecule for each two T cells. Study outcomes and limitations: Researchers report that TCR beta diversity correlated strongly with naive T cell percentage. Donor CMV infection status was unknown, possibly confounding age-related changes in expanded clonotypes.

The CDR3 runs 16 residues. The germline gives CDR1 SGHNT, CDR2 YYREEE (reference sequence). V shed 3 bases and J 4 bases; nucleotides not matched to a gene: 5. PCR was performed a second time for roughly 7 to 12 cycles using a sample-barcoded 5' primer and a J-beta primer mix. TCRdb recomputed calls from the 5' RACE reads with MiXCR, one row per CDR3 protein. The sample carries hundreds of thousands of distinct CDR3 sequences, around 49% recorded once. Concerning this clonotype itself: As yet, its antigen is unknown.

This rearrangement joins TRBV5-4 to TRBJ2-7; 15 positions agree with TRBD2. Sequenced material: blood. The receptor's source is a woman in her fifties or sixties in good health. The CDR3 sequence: CASSSNGLAGGYEQYF. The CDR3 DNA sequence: TGTGCCAGCAGCTCGAACGGACTAGCGGGAGGGTACGAGCAGTACTTC.